This T cell receptor (beta chain) was sequenced in a study of OX40 agonist ivuxolimab in advanced cancers. Study details: Ivuxolimab is an agonistic anti-OX40 (CD134) antibody, and patients were treated with it.

About this clone itself: Its antigen is unidentified.

Sequenced by immunoSEQ multiplex PCR; TCRdb stores in-frame clones only, minus some. The repertoire has just over 60,000 clones, more than 85% of them found once; the top ten carry 0.62%. The study, taken as a whole, reports: Expanded clones tended on average to be more numerous among CD8+ T cells than CD4+. The specificity for antigen of the expanded peripheral T cells was not determined.

This TCR was sampled from an adult with an advanced solid tumor such as melanoma, head and neck, liver or kidney cancer. Sample: CD4+ or CD8+ T cells sorted from blood, taken in a trial of the OX40 agonist ivuxolimab.

For the CDR3, the DNA is TGTGCCTGGCGAAGTTCATACGAGCAGTACTTC. Amino acids: CAWRSSYEQYF. This rearrangement joins TRBV30 to TRBJ2-7; unclear D gene. Germline loops: CDR1 GTSNPN, CDR2 SVGIG (reference sequence). Trimming stripped 5 bases from V and 4 bases from J, with 9 bases between. The CDR3 has 11 residues.